This record concerns one T cell receptor beta chain sequence. The sample belongs to a study of T-cell reconstitution after alpha-beta-depleted transplantation in children. Preparation of the TCRbeta library involved a method that used unique molecular identifiers. One entry per CDR3 protein, called by TCRdb with MiXCR from the PCR reads. The sample consists of roughly 790,000 distinct CDR3 sequences, around 17% of them appearing once. Germline V gene sequence: CDR1 DFQATT, CDR2 SNEGSKA (reference sequence). This CDR3 spans 15 amino acids. Trimming removed 0 bases from V and 4 bases from J, with 13 bases in between.

The J gene is TRBJ1-5, the V gene TRBV20-1, with a weak D call TRBD1 (6 bases). This receptor was identified in a male patient aged 10 to 17 who had a stem cell transplant for acute lymphoblastic leukemia, so the T cells may come from the graft donor. The source material was PBMCs, mostly from graft donor cells, sampled 360 days after TCRalphabeta/CD19-depleted stem cell transplant. This CDR3 is CSAREQGSGNQPQHF. In DNA, the CDR3 is TGCAGTGCTAGAGAACAGGGTTCGGGGAATCAGCCCCAGCATTTT.